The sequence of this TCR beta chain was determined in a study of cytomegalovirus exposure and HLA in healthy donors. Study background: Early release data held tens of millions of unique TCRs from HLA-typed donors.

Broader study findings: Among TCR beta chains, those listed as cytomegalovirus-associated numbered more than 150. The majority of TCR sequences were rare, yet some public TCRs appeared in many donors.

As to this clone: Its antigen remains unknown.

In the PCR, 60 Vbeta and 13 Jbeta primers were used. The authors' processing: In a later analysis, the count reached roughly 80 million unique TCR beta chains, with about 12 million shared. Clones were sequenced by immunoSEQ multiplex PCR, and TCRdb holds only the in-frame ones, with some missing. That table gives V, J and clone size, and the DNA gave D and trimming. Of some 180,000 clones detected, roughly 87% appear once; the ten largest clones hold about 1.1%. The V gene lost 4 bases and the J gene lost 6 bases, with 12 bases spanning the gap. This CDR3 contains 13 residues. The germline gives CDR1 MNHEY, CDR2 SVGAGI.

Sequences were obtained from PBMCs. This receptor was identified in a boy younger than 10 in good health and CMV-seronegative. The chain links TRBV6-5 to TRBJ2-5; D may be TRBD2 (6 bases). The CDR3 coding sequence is TGTGCCAGCAGTTTATTGGGGGGAAAGACCCAGTACTTC. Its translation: CASSLLGGKTQYF.